This T cell receptor beta chain originates from a study of PD-L1 blockade in urothelial cancer. The overall study: Counts from blood samples showed a median of roughly 150,000 T cells.

On this clone: The antigen is unknown.

Trimming pared 3 bases from V and 1 base from J, leaving 8 bases between. Germline loops: CDR1 SGHNT, CDR2 YENEEA. CDR3 length equals 14 residues. Method: immunoSEQ multiplex PCR; TCRdb's copy keeps in-frame clones and lacks some. Of more than 80,000 clones listed, over 80% were seen once; the top ten hold 9% to 9.5%. Broader study findings: Below-median pretreatment blood TCR clonality was associated with improved progression-free and overall survival.

The sequences come from PBMCs, collected around atezolizumab (anti-PD-L1) treatment. This receptor was identified in a man between 65 and 85 years old with urothelial cancer. This chain connects TRBV11-3 to TRBJ2-3, with D possibly matching TRBD2 (6 bases). The CDR3 here is CASSLEGRTDTQYF. CDR3 DNA sequence: TGTGCCAGCAGCTTGGAGGGGCGCACAGATACGCAGTATTTT.